This TCR beta chain was sequenced in a study of blood T cells in healthy people across ages. Study-wide points: Shifts in expanded clonotypes may have been confounded by donor CMV status, which was unknown. A greater number of naive CD4+ cells and higher diversity distinguished long-lived donors from aged donors. A strong correlation was found between TCR beta diversity and the percentage of naive T cells.

This CDR3 is 15 amino acids long. The germline V and J ends were trimmed by 4 bases and 3 bases, with 14 bases remaining between them. Germline loops: CDR1 SGHRS, CDR2 YFSETQ. Caucasian individuals from Russia who were healthy and aged about 6 to 95 acted as donors. Sample-barcoded 5' priming and a J-beta primer mix drove a second PCR of about 6 to 12 cycles. TCRdb called the 5' RACE reads again in MiXCR, with one record for every CDR3 protein. The data hold 730,000 or so distinct CDR3 sequences, with more than 40% observed a single time. Worth noting for this clonotype: Its target is not known.

This clonotype was sampled from a woman in her sixties in good health. V usage is TRBV5-1 and J usage is TRBJ2-1, with D maybe TRBD1 (7 bases). The specimen was blood. The CDR3 loop is CASSAEGAGYNEQFF. The CDR3 coding sequence is TGCGCCAGCAGCGCGGAGGGGGCGGGCTACAATGAGCAGTTCTTC. The variable domain in full, with the rest retrieved from reference TRBV5-1 and TRBJ2-1, is KAGVTQTPRYLIKTRGQQVTLSCSPISGHRSVSWYQQTPGQGLQFLFEYFSETQRNKGNFPGRFSGRQFSNSRSEMNVSTLELGDSALYLCASSAEGAGYNEQFFGPGTRLTVL.